One sample yielded the 7 T cell receptor beta chains listed below, sequenced in a study of T cells in Graves' hyperthyroidism and ophthalmopathy. Amplified TCR beta CDR3 regions derived from RNA transcripts. Initially, a first-round RT-PCR of the TCR CDR3 employed the HTBI primer set. Using its own MiXCR run on the multiplex PCR reads, TCRdb lists one record per CDR3 protein. The sample contains roughly 800,000 distinct CDR3 sequences, 35% to 40% of which appear only once. The specimen sequenced was blood. These receptors were taken from a man between 18 and 29 years old with Graves' hyperthyroidism.

This clonotype was seen at least ten times. CDR3 in amino acids: CASQGAEIYNSPLHF. CDR3 DNA: TGTGCCAGTCAAGGGGCGGAAATCTATAATTCACCCCTCCACTTT. This chain uses TRBV19 with TRBJ1-6; tentative D call: TRBD1 (5 bases). This CDR3 is 15 amino acids long. Trimming shortened V by 8 bases and J by 3 bases, and 14 bases separated the two germline ends. Germline V gives CDR1 LNHDA, CDR2 SQIVND (reference sequence). The full variable domain, with the rest looked up from reference TRBV19 and TRBJ1-6, is DGGITQSPKYLFRKEGQNVTLSCEQNLNHDAMYWYRQDPGQGLRLIYYSQIVNDFQKGDIAEGYSVSREKKESFPLTVTSAQKNPTAFYLCASQGAEIYNSPLHFGNGTRLTVT.

V is TRBV20-1 and J is TRBJ1-1; D gene ambiguous. Trimming took 3 bases from V and 1 from J, leaving 12 bases between them. Germline V gene data show CDR1 as DFQATT and CDR2 as SNEGSKA (reference sequence). This CDR3 is 14 amino acids long. The DNA for the CDR3 is TGCAGTGCTAGGAAAAATCTCGGGAACACTGAAGCTTTCTTT. Residues: CSARKNLGNTEAFF.

The CDR3: CSAGTGTSMNTEAFF. Here the CDR3 DNA reads TGCAGCGCCGGGACAGGGACGAGCATGAACACTGAAGCTTTCTTT. The chain combines TRBV29-1 with TRBJ1-1; 9 positions match TRBD1. After removal of 7 bases from V and 0 bases from J, the junction contained 9 bases not matched to a gene. The V gene's germline CDR1 is SQVTM and CDR2 ANQGSEA. This CDR3 region has 15 residues.

The V gene is TRBV7-2, the J gene TRBJ1-1, with D possibly matching TRBD1 (6 bases). Germline V gene lookup returns CDR1 SGHTA and CDR2 FQGNSA. The CDR3 totals 16 residues. V shed 3 bases and J shed 1 base, with 15 bases lying between them. The CDR3 coding sequence is TGTGCCAGCAGCTTGGGTGGGGGCGGCCCGAACACTGAAGCTTTCTTT. Its translation: CASSLGGGGPNTEAFF. The variable domain in full, completed from reference TRBV7-2 and TRBJ1-1, reads GAGVSQSPSNKVTEKGKDVELRCDPISGHTALYWYRQSLGQGLEFLIYFQGNSAPDKSGLPSDRFSAERTGGSVSTLTIQRTQQEDSAVYLCASSLGGGGPNTEAFFGQGTRLTVV.

This clonotype has just a few counts. The chain uses TRBV29-1 and TRBJ1-1; D unclear. The length of the CDR3 is 12 residues. Trimming took 8 bases from V and 7 from J, leaving 17 bases between them. The germline gives CDR1 SQVTM, CDR2 ANQGSEA. This CDR3 reads CSSPSVALEAFF. The CDR3 DNA sequence: TGCAGCAGTCCCTCAGTTGCTCTTGAAGCTTTCTTT.

The chain couples TRBV6-6 to TRBJ2-7; unclear D gene. This CDR3 spans 13 amino acids. V lost 6 bases and J 0 bases, leaving 9 bases between the germline ends. The germline V gene has CDR1 MNHNY and CDR2 SVGAGI (reference sequence). CDR3 nucleotides: TGTGCCAGCAGGGGAAAACCCTCCTACGAGCAGTACTTC. The encoded protein is CASRGKPSYEQYF.

This clonotype was seen only a few times. The rearrangement joins TRBV7-2 to TRBJ2-2; no firm D call. V was clipped by 3 bases and J by 4 bases, with 9 bases between them. The length of the CDR3 is 14 residues. Germline values: CDR1 SGHTA, CDR2 FQGNSA. Here the CDR3 DNA reads TGTGCCAGCAGCTTGCAGGATGGCACCGGGGAGCTGTTTTTT. Encoded protein: CASSLQDGTGELFF.